This T cell receptor (beta chain) derives from a study of naive and memory T cell subsets. Four PCR rounds used nested alpha and beta constant region primers plus the SP2 primer. Blood and skin TCR RNA was reverse transcribed with alpha and beta constant primers. TCRdb used MiXCR to reprocess the 5' RACE reads, holding one entry per CDR3 protein. The table shows tens of thousands of distinct CDR3 sequences, with roughly 6.7% occurring only once. This clonotype has at least ten counts. Its antigen is unidentified. V was pared by 7 bases and J by 1 base, with 6 bases of the junction left unmatched. CDR3 length: 15 residues. Per the germline V gene, CDR1 is SNHLY and CDR2 is FYNNEI. Study-level findings and limits: Potentially, T cell activation and differentiation skew this RNA-based measurement.

A UMI-containing oligonucleotide was joined by 3' ligation to the TCR cDNA template. Whole blood, 2.5 ml, came from adult healthy volunteers. Input was roughly 1 to 1000 ng of DNase-treated total RNA without cell sorting. This chain connects TRBV2 to TRBJ1-5; TRBD1 matches 8 bases. The source of this sequence is a male donor in good health. CDR3 in amino acids: CASNKQGESNQPQHF. The CDR3 DNA sequence: TGTGCCAGCAATAAACAGGGGGAAAGCAATCAGCCCCAGCATTTT. The entire variable domain, with the rest obtained from reference TRBV2 and TRBJ1-5, is as follows: EPEVTQTPSHQVTQMGQEVILRCVPISNHLYFYWYRQILGQKVEFLVSFYNNEISEKSEIFDDQFSVERPDGSNFTLKIRSTKLEDSAMYFCASNKQGESNQPQHFGDGTRLSIL.